The 29 T cell receptor beta chains below all came from one sample that was sequenced in a study of response to subunit inactivated influenza vaccine. TCRdb used MiXCR to reprocess the RT-PCR reads, holding one entry per CDR3 protein. This table has 150,000 to 200,000 distinct CDR3 sequences, about a tenth appearing once. This material consisted of non-naive T cells sorted from PBMCs, taken 45 days after vaccination. All receptors derive from a man in his fifties who received an inactivated influenza vaccine.

The gene calls are TRBV7-2 and TRBJ2-1; 9 bases are a match to TRBD1. The trim removed 4 bases at V and 7 bases at J, leaving 11 bases unmatched. This CDR3 spans 16 amino acids. CDR1 SGHTA and CDR2 FQGNSA come from the germline V gene. The CDR3 region has the DNA TGTGCCAGCAGCTCGGCGGGACAGGGAGTTGGAAATGAGCAGTTCTTC. Translation: CASSSAGQGVGNEQFF.

This clonotype has more than one count but fewer than ten. The chain combines TRBV6-2 or TRBV6-3 with TRBJ2-7; the D gene is possibly TRBD1 (6 bases). This CDR3 has 12 residues. Trimming took off 6 bases at V and 4 bases at J, with 10 bases between the two ends. CDR1 is MNHEY, CDR2 SVGEGT, per germline. CDR3: CASSRQDYEQYF. CDR3 sequence (DNA): TGTGCCAGCAGCCGACAGGATTACGAGCAGTACTTC.

This rearrangement joins TRBV6-2 or TRBV6-3 to TRBJ2-7; 14 bases match TRBD2. The CDR3 has 17 residues. The germline gives CDR1 MNHEY, CDR2 SVGEGT. Unmatched junction bases numbered 13, after V lost 5 bases and J lost 7 bases. CDR3 nucleotides: TGTGCCAGCAGTCCCGCACCCGGGACTAGCGGGAGAAGGGAGCAGTACTTC. It yields the protein CASSPAPGTSGRREQYF.

This chain joins TRBV28 and TRBJ2-5, with D tentatively TRBD1 (5 bases). Germline V gives CDR1 MDHEN, CDR2 SYDVKM. V was trimmed by 2 bases and J by 5 bases, leaving 12 bases between them. This CDR3 is built from 14 residues. The CDR3 nucleotides read TGTGCCAGCAGTTTAGGTGGGGCTGGCGAGACCCAGTACTTC. It specifies CASSLGGAGETQYF.

In this sample, this clonotype turned up many times. The chain is built from TRBV7-7 and TRBJ2-1; D is unclear. This CDR3 has 18 amino acids. From germline, CDR1 is SSHAT and CDR2 FNYEAQ (reference sequence). The V gene lost 5 bases and the J gene lost 0 bases, with 20 bases spanning the gap. CDR3 coding DNA: TGTGCCAGCAGCCCAACTGGGCCAGGAGATAGCTCCTACAATGAGCAGTTCTTC. Translated: CASSPTGPGDSSYNEQFF.

This clonotype was detected a few times. The chain employs TRBV7-8 and TRBJ2-4; D unresolved. V dropped 5 bases and J dropped 6 bases, with 17 bases sitting between them. Per germline, CDR1 SGHVS and CDR2 FQNEAQ. The CDR3 covers 15 residues. This CDR3 reads CASSPSTGRSNIQYF. CDR3 DNA: TGTGCCAGCAGCCCGTCGACGGGCAGATCAAACATTCAGTACTTC.

This clonotype appeared many times. The chain combines TRBV5-1 with TRBJ1-2; D gene uncertain. Germline lookup yields CDR1 SGHRS and CDR2 YFSETQ. The length of the CDR3 is 13 residues. The germline V and J ends were trimmed by 5 bases and 0 bases, with 8 bases remaining between them. The CDR3 nucleotides are TGCGCCAGCAGGGGCCAAGCTAACTATGGCTACACCTTC. Translated: CASRGQANYGYTF. Combining the CDR3 with reference TRBV5-1 and TRBJ1-2 gives the whole variable domain KAGVTQTPRYLIKTRGQQVTLSCSPISGHRSVSWYQQTPGQGLQFLFEYFSETQRNKGNFPGRFSGRQFSNSRSEMNVSTLELGDSALYLCASRGQANYGYTFGSGTRLTVV.

In its sample, this clonotype was seen a few times. The rearrangement uses TRBV7-8 and TRBJ2-7; D could derive from TRBD1 or TRBD2 (5 bases each). Germline CDR1 SGHVS, CDR2 FQNEAQ. Trimming left V 1 base short and J 5 bases short, with 24 bases between. The CDR3 runs 18 residues. The chain's CDR3 is CASSLEGTEAKSLDEQYF. CDR3 nucleotide sequence: TGTGCCAGCAGCTTAGAAGGGACGGAAGCAAAGTCTCTAGACGAGCAGTACTTC.

This clonotype was observed a few times. The gene calls are TRBV29-1 and TRBJ2-5, with D perhaps matching TRBD1 or TRBD2 (5 bases each). This CDR3 comprises 14 residues. The V gene's germline CDR1 is SQVTM and CDR2 ANQGSEA. The V and J ends lost 5 bases and 5 bases respectively, with 18 bases between them. The CDR3 loop is CSVQKGTFEETQYF. In nucleotides, the CDR3 is TGCAGCGTTCAAAAAGGGACGTTCGAGGAGACCCAGTACTTC. The variable domain in full, completed from reference TRBV29-1 and TRBJ2-5, reads SAVISQKPSRDICQRGTSLTIQCQVDSQVTMMFWYRQQPGQSLTLIATANQGSEATYESGFVIDKFPISRPNLTFSTLTVSNMSPEDSSIYLCSVQKGTFEETQYFGPGTRLLVL.

This clonotype has just a few counts. The chain carries TRBV12-3 or TRBV12-4 and TRBJ2-1, with 12 bases aligning to TRBD2. Losses at the gene ends were 3 bases for V and 2 bases for J; bases not matched to a gene: 2. CDR3 size: 16 residues. CDR3 residues: CASSFGLAGTYNEQFF. The CDR3 DNA follows: TGTGCCAGCAGTTTCGGACTAGCGGGGACCTACAATGAGCAGTTCTTC.

This clonotype was picked up many times. This chain uses TRBV11-2 with TRBJ1-1; TRBD1 might be the D (5 bases). Per the germline V gene, CDR1 is SGHAT and CDR2 is FQNNGV. V was clipped by 3 bases and J by 9 bases, with 14 bases between them. This CDR3 contains 13 residues. DNA of the CDR3: TGTGCCAGCAGCTTGGGGGGAATGGAAAAAGCTTTCTTT. Amino acid sequence: CASSLGGMEKAFF.

The table lists this clonotype with a few counts. The chain joins TRBV7-8 to TRBJ2-3; 10 bases are shared with TRBD1. The V and J ends lost 5 bases and 3 bases, in that order; junction bases with no gene match: 14. The CDR3 loop spans 18 amino acids. Per germline, CDR1 SGHVS and CDR2 FQNEAQ. As DNA, the CDR3 is TGTGCCAGCAGCCGGGGACAGGGGACGGATATTGGAACAGATACGCAGTATTTT. Amino acids: CASSRGQGTDIGTDTQYF.

This chain uses TRBV14 with TRBJ1-1; D call uncertain. The CDR3 spans 17 residues. V shed 0 bases and J shed 0 bases, with 14 bases lying between them. Germline values: CDR1 SGHDN, CDR2 FVKESK. The CDR3 region has the DNA TGTGCCAGCAGCCAAGATTTCGGGAGTAGGATGAACACTGAAGCTTTCTTT. The encoded protein is CASSQDFGSRMNTEAFF.

This clonotype was seen a handful of times. The rearrangement joins TRBV7-9 to TRBJ2-1; tentatively, D is TRBD1 or TRBD2 (5 bases each). The V gene lost 6 bases and the J gene lost 6 bases, with 15 bases spanning the gap. Germline-derived CDR1 and CDR2 are SEHNR and FQNEAQ (reference sequence). The CDR3 runs to 14 residues. CDR3 sequence reads: CASRHPGTGNEQFF. In DNA, the CDR3 is TGTGCCAGCAGACACCCCGGGACCGGCAATGAGCAGTTCTTC.

The chain combines TRBV7-9 with TRBJ2-3; D call uncertain. CDR1 and CDR2 from the germline V gene are SEHNR and FQNEAQ (reference sequence). The V end lost 2 bases, the J end lost 3 bases, and 9 bases lay between the germline ends. This CDR3 has 14 residues. This chain's CDR3 is CASSLSVGTDTQYF. The CDR3 DNA reads TGTGCCAGCAGCTTAAGCGTAGGGACAGATACGCAGTATTTT.

The chain is built from TRBV5-4 and TRBJ2-3, with 9 nucleotides matching TRBD2. The V gene end was trimmed by 4 bases and the J gene end by 4 bases; junction bases not matched to a gene: 10. Germline V lookup: CDR1 SGHNT, CDR2 YYREEE (reference sequence). The CDR3 has 16 residues. The CDR3: CASSRYSGGRADTQYF. The CDR3 region has the DNA TGTGCCAGCAGCCGTTATAGCGGGGGTAGGGCAGATACGCAGTATTTT.

This clonotype was detected only a few times. The chain recombines TRBV6-5 with TRBJ2-7; D possibly corresponds to TRBD1 (6 bases). This CDR3 has 16 residues. Trimming cost V 0 bases and J 3 bases, with 15 bases left between them. The germline V gene encodes CDR1 MNHEY and CDR2 SVGAGI. The CDR3 loop reads CASSYSVGAKIYEQYF. CDR3 sequence (DNA): TGTGCCAGCAGTTACTCGGTGGGGGCCAAAATCTACGAGCAGTACTTC.

This clonotype was found a few times. The chain uses TRBV20-1 and TRBJ2-5; 11 bases align to TRBD2. The junction had 11 bases not matched to a gene; V was cut back by 6 bases and J by 2 bases. The germline V gene encodes CDR1 DFQATT and CDR2 SNEGSKA (reference sequence). This CDR3 has 16 residues. The CDR3 loop reads CSAASSGGASQETQYF. The CDR3 DNA reads as TGCAGTGCCGCAAGTAGCGGGGGGGCTTCACAAGAGACCCAGTACTTC.

This clonotype was found many times. The chain combines TRBV19 with TRBJ1-5; TRBD1 might be the D (5 bases). Germline V gives CDR1 LNHDA, CDR2 SQIVND (reference sequence). There are 14 residues in the CDR3. Between the trimmed V and J ends, which lost 3 bases and 4 bases, there was a span of 10 bases. The CDR3 DNA follows: TGTGCCAGTAGTATGGGACGGAAAAATCAGCCCCAGCATTTT. It encodes CASSMGRKNQPQHF.

This clonotype occurred a few times. This chain links TRBV6-1 with TRBJ2-6, with 9 bases fitting TRBD2. Germline V CDR1 and CDR2: MNHNS, SASEGT. CDR3 size: 16 residues. V was clipped by 4 bases and J by 4 bases; unmatched bases: 5. In DNA, the CDR3 is TGTGCCAGCAGTGGTAGCGGGAGATCCGGGGCCAACGTCCTGACTTTC. Encoded protein: CASSGSGRSGANVLTF.

The chain recombines TRBV28 with TRBJ1-1; 7 nucleotides agree with TRBD1. The V gene end was trimmed by 3 bases and the J gene end by 1 base; junction bases not matched to a gene: 11. CDR1 and CDR2 (germline): MDHEN, SYDVKM. This CDR3 region has 17 residues. DNA of the CDR3: TGTGCCAGCAGTTTTAGCGTTACAGGGGAAAAGAACACTGAAGCTTTCTTT. It is translated as CASSFSVTGEKNTEAFF.

In this sample, this clonotype turned up many times. The rearrangement links TRBV5-1 to TRBJ2-5; D could derive from TRBD1 or TRBD2 (5 bases each). The ends were cut back, 0 bases at V and 4 bases at J, with 13 bases in the middle. This CDR3 spans 15 amino acids. CDR1 is SGHRS, CDR2 YFSETQ, per germline. The CDR3 coding sequence is TGCGCCAGCAGCTTGGCCATCAGGGACGGAGAGACCCAGTACTTC. This codes for CASSLAIRDGETQYF. The full variable domain, its missing parts supplied by reference TRBV5-1 and TRBJ2-5, is KAGVTQTPRYLIKTRGQQVTLSCSPISGHRSVSWYQQTPGQGLQFLFEYFSETQRNKGNFPGRFSGRQFSNSRSEMNVSTLELGDSALYLCASSLAIRDGETQYFGPGTRLLVL.

The V call is TRBV20-1, the J call TRBJ2-7; 13 positions agree with TRBD2. The V gene's germline CDR1 is DFQATT and CDR2 SNEGSKA (reference sequence). The CDR3 consists of 14 residues. Losses at the gene ends were 5 bases for V and 7 bases for J; bases not matched to a gene: 8. CDR3 amino acids: CSADGLAGEREQYF. CDR3 sequence (DNA): TGCAGTGCTGATGGACTAGCGGGAGAGCGTGAGCAGTACTTC.

This clonotype has more than one count but fewer than ten. The chain is built from TRBV4-2 and TRBJ2-1; the match to TRBD2 covers 12 bases. The germline V gene encodes CDR1 LGHNA and CDR2 YNFKEQ. The CDR3 runs 16 residues. V was clipped by 1 base and J by 8 bases; unmatched bases: 6. This CDR3 is CASSQGLAGVRDEQFF. The CDR3 coding sequence is TGTGCCAGCAGCCAAGGACTAGCGGGAGTTCGGGATGAGCAGTTCTTC.

This chain uses TRBV28 with TRBJ2-1, with 9 bases that match TRBD1. V lost 6 bases to trimming and J lost 7 bases; unmatched junction nucleotides: 16. The CDR3 loop spans 17 amino acids. Germline V gene sequence: CDR1 MDHEN, CDR2 SYDVKM. Here the CDR3 DNA reads TGTGCCAGCAGACGCGGGATAATGACAGGGGGTTCGAATGAGCAGTTCTTC. Protein: CASRRGIMTGGSNEQFF.

Only a few counts were recorded for this clonotype. This chain uses TRBV20-1 with TRBJ2-3; 7 bases match TRBD1. Unmatched junction bases numbered 11, after V lost 3 bases and J lost 2 bases. CDR3 length: 16 residues. CDR1 is DFQATT and CDR2 is SNEGSKA in the germline V gene (reference sequence). CDR3: CSARDPGQRSTDTQYF. In DNA form, the CDR3 reads TGCAGTGCTAGGGATCCGGGACAGAGATCCACAGATACGCAGTATTTT.

The rearrangement joins TRBV20-1 to TRBJ2-1, with a tentative D call TRBD1 (5 bases). This CDR3 is 14 amino acids long. Deletions cut 7 bases from V and 0 bases from J, with 13 bases between. Germline V gene lookup returns CDR1 DFQATT and CDR2 SNEGSKA (reference sequence). The CDR3 here is CSVWGGSSYNEQFF. In DNA, the CDR3 is TGCAGTGTTTGGGGCGGTAGCTCCTACAATGAGCAGTTCTTC.

This chain links TRBV2 with TRBJ1-3; no reliable D call. CDR1 is SNHLY, CDR2 FYNNEI, per germline. This CDR3 has 12 amino acids. V lost 6 bases, J lost 3 bases, and 6 bases lay in between. The CDR3 DNA follows: TGTGCCAGCAGCGGACTTGGAAACACCATATATTTT. It encodes CASSGLGNTIYF.

J is TRBJ1-2 and V is TRBV5-1; 7 bases line up with TRBD1. The CDR3 contains 13 residues. The germline V gene encodes CDR1 SGHRS and CDR2 YFSETQ. Losses at the gene ends were 2 bases for V and 3 bases for J; bases not matched to a gene: 1. This CDR3 is CASSFGQDYGYTF. DNA for the CDR3: TGCGCCAGCAGCTTCGGACAGGACTATGGCTACACCTTC.